This T cell receptor (beta chain) was identified in a study of CXCR3-negative and CXCR3-positive naive CD8 T cells (dated by TCRdb to between 2018 and 2021). Describing the broader study: About 150 million TRB reads were obtained in total, roughly 1.5 +/- 0.3 million reads per library. Diversity and physicochemical repertoire analyses covered about a dozen donors pooled from two independent experiments. For the TRBV-TRBJ cluster analysis, the naive subsets came from 5 or 6 donors, while the memory cells came from 3 donors. Beyond this particular receptor, the publication reports: Repertoire diversity was comparably high in both naive subsets but much lower in memory CD8+ T cells. TRBV-TRBJ usage was similar between naive CXCR3-negative and CXCR3-positive cells from the same donor, while memory cells showed distinct patterns. Because surface CD5, which is linked to self-reactivity in mice, was comparable between the naive subsets, TCR interaction strength was also inferred from TRB CDR3 physicochemical properties. Compared with CXCR3-negative naive cells, CXCR3-positive naive cells had TRB CDR3s with higher hydrophobicity (lower Kidera factor 4), lower energy, and higher strength and volume indices. Freshly isolated PBMCs were used for most assays because CXCR3 expression partially decreased after cryopreservation.

CDR3 length: 17 amino acids, cysteine to phenylalanine. Nucleotide data are not available. From the germline V gene, CDR1 is KGHDR and CDR2 is SFDVKD. For every CD8+ T cell subset, a few hundred thousand cells were flow-sorted straight into RLT lysis buffer, and each subset was sorted in triplicate. To exclude memory contaminants, naive CD8+ T cells were stringently defined as CD45RO-CCR7+CD27+CD95-. Peripheral blood mononuclear cells were isolated from buffy coats using standard density gradient centrifugation. A FACSAria III was used to flow-sort naive CD8+ T cells into CXCR3-negative and CXCR3-positive populations. An RNeasy Mini Kit was used to extract total RNA from the sorted cells. Instrument used: NextSeq 550. The Human TCR Profiling Kit (MiLaboratory) was used to make UMI-labeled 5' RACE TRB cDNA libraries. cDNA synthesis used the entire amount of extracted RNA, and PCR amplification then used the entire amount of cDNA produced. Libraries were prepared in parallel using an identical number of PCR cycles. The study's processing was this. With a requirement of at least two reads per UMI, MIGEC and MiXCR extracted about 48,000 +/- 9,800 unique UMI-labeled TRB cDNA molecules per library. On average, each library contained 40,000 +/- 10,000 functional in-frame TRB CDR3 nucleotide clonotypes without stop codons. Diversity metrics, including normalized Shannon-Wiener and Chao1, were computed in VDJtools after downsampling to 5000 UMI-labeled TRB molecules per sample. Clonotype-size-weighted physicochemical properties of the central five CDR3 residues (interaction energy, strength, volume and Kidera factor 4) were computed in VDJtools. Once TCRdb had reprocessed the reads, it stored one entry per CDR3 protein sequence and supplied no DNA. The V and J calls were determined by TCRdb, not by the authors. This sample's records show 100,000 to 150,000 distinct CDR3 sequences. Clones ranked in the top ten supply just under 0.5% of the sample.

In the case of this clonotype: Its binding antigen is unknown.

Sequencing was carried out using naive CXCR3- CD8+ T cells from blood. The cell subset or site tag for this specimen amounts to: CD45RO-CCR7+CD27+CD95- naive CD8+ T cells lacking CXCR3 (TNR3-). The receptor was isolated from a human donor in good health. Some clones in this sample may be carry-over from other donors' samples. Recombination connected TRBV24-1 to TRBJ2-1; TCRdb's D call of TRBD1 is untestable without DNA. The CDR3 region: CATSDPRTGGPYNEQFF.